The clone carrying this T cell receptor (beta chain) was counted only a few times. Treatment defined: some 20 received Ad26.COV2.S at low or high dose, single or two shots; roughly five received placebo; per-sample allocation not given. Specimens were obtained on day 63 following the first vaccine or placebo injection. The method was immunoSEQ multiplex PCR; TCRdb's version includes in-frame clones alone and lacks a portion of them. The sample has some 480,000 clones; 87% are singletons. Germline V gives CDR1 MDHEN, CDR2 SYDVKM. V was pared by 7 bases and J by 5 bases, with 11 bases between. The CDR3 runs to 12 residues. This record comes from a study of Ad26.COV2.S vaccination and SARS-CoV-2 variants.

This material consisted of peripheral blood, taken in a trial of Ad26.COV2.S vaccine versus placebo. The origin of this receptor is a person between 18 and 65 years old who received the Ad26.COV2.S COVID-19 vaccine or a placebo. The chain has TRBV28 and TRBJ1-1, with D unclear. CDR3 nucleotide sequence: TGTGCCAGCAAGACGGGTCGGACTGAAGCTTTCTTT. Its protein is CASKTGRTEAFF. Full variable domain (missing parts from reference TRBV28 and TRBJ1-1): DVKVTQSSRYLVKRTGEKVFLECVQDMDHENMFWYRQDPGLGLRLIYFSYDVKMKEKGDIPEGYSVSREKKERFSLILESASTNQTSMYLCASKTGRTEAFFGQGTRLTVV.